The entry below gives a single T cell receptor (beta chain) sequence along with its context. Its target is unknown. Trimming pared 0 bases from V and 4 bases from J, leaving 13 bases between. The length of the CDR3 is 15 residues. CDR1 SGHRS and CDR2 YFSETQ come from the germline V gene. Here immunoSEQ multiplex PCR was the method, and the copy in TCRdb shows in-frame clones only, minus some. Here the sample spans around 1.6 million clones, 95% to 99% being singletons. The data originate from a study of shared clonotypes between healthy human individuals. The overall study: Samples came from a couple of female and a few male donors aged 18 to 49. General study results and limits: Large depth notwithstanding, sorted-subset sequencing proved incomplete by rarefaction. Memory subsets generally showed lower estimated richness than naive subsets.

Material: naive CD4+ T cells sorted from blood. Subset given: CD45RA+ positively selected. The chain carries TRBV5-1 and TRBJ1-1; D perhaps matches TRBD1 (5 bases). The origin of this receptor is a man between 25 and 39 years old in good health. This CDR3 reads CASSLAGAGGTEAFF. The CDR3 coding sequence is TGCGCCAGCAGCTTGGCCGGTGCGGGGGGCACTGAAGCTTTCTTT.